This T cell receptor beta chain is from a study of response to subunit inactivated influenza vaccine (dated by TCRdb to the late 2010s). At the level of the whole study: The study used deep quantitative T cell receptor repertoire profiling to track responses to a trivalent subunit inactivated influenza vaccine. Points the paper makes about the study in general: The authors suggested that each seasonal influenza vaccination may recruit only a limited number of new T cells.

The CDR3 spans 13 residues, from the cysteine through the phenylalanine. The only DNA kept is the CDR3, 39 bases in frame from the first base. Here V drops 10 bases and J drops 5 bases, and the junction holds 10 bases not matched to any gene. CDR1 and CDR2, per the germline V gene, are MDHEN and SYDVKM. As to this clonotype: The antigen this receptor binds is unknown. One base away there is no much larger clone; base qualities are not given.

The library was prepared using RT-PCR. The run used an Illumina HiSeq 2500. The public reads were reanalyzed by TCRdb: fastp trimming at Q25, MiXCR alignment, in-frame beta chains only. Rows merge per CDR3 protein into single entries with the most common DNA and genes. Within this sample are 500,000 to 550,000 distinct CDR3 sequences, with 20% to 25% of them counted one time only. The top ten constitute 2.8% of the sample. The data were also submitted as part of a second study, on T cells expressing NK-cell markers. The second paper states: 5'RACE template switching, by which a universal primer site and unique molecular identifiers were added, was used to make TCR beta cDNA libraries. Seven to nine donors provided sorted CD3+CD56+NKG2C+, CD3+CD56+NKG2C- and CD3+CD56-NKG2C+ T-cell subsets, whose TCR beta-chain repertoires were profiled. Of the eight sequenced donors, seven were found to be HCMV-seropositive and one was found to be HCMV-seronegative. In several experiments an anti-gammadeltaTCR antibody was added to restrict sorting to alphabetaTCR-expressing T cells. In roughly six donors, the dominant CD3+CD56+NKG2C+ clonotypes were among the top 10 CD8+ clonotypes and accounted for about 1.0-7.5% of CD8+ T cells. Those dominant clonotypes were again the most abundant among CD3+CD56-NKG2C+ cells in four donors, at roughly 28.3-65%. Whether the expanded NKG2C-expressing T cell clones were specific for HCMV antigens was left unclear. The study sequenced eight donors, all healthy volunteers chosen at random: three men and five women. HCMV serostatus was determined by detecting HCMV-specific IgG in serum with a commercial ELISA kit. Ficoll density gradient centrifugation was used to isolate peripheral blood mononuclear cells from blood. Magnetic immunoseparation with Miltenyi isolation kits was used to isolate CD4+ and CD8+ T cells from PBMC. Priming for cDNA synthesis came from the TCR beta constant segment, and two successive PCR amplification steps followed. The libraries were sequenced on Illumina HiSeq 2000/2500, MiSeq or NextSeq, producing 2 x 150 bp reads. MIGEC handled demultiplexing of the reads and grouping by UMI, while MiTCR was used to assemble and quantify clonotypes. To exclude erroneous sequences, any TCR cDNA sequence not supported by at least two reads was discarded. The tcR package was used for downstream repertoire analysis, with clonotypes matched between fractions based on CDR3 nucleotide sequence plus V segment. VDJmatch was used to annotate antigen specificity against VDJdb, with one amino acid substitution allowed in CDR3.

The sample here was CD4+ T cells sorted from PBMCs, taken less than 13 days after vaccination. This chain is built from TRBV28 and TRBJ2-7; 8 bases in the middle match TRBD2. This sequence was found in a man aged 50 to 60 who received an inactivated influenza vaccine. Donor details come from another sample of the same person, matched by shared clones. The DNA sequence is as follows: TGTGCCACCGGGCGGGGGGAGATCGACGAGCAGTACTTC. Its translation is CATGRGEIDEQYF.